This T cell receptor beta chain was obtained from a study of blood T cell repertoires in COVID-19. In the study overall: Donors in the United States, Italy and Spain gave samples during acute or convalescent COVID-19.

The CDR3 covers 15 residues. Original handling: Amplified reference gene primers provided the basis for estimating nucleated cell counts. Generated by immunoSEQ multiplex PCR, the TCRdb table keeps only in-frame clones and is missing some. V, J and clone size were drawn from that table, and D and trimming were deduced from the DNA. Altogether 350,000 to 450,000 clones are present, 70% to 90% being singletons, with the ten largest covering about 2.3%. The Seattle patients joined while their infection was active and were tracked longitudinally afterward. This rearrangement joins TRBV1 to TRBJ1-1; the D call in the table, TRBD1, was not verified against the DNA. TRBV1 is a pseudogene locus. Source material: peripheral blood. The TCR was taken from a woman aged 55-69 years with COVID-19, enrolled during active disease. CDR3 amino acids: CTSSQETGTNTEAFF. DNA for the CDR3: TGCACCAGCAGCCAGGAAACAGGGACGAACACTGAAGCTTTCTTT.